This is a list of T cell receptor beta chains from one sample in a study of OX40 agonist ivuxolimab in advanced cancers. The method was immunoSEQ multiplex PCR; TCRdb's version includes in-frame clones alone and lacks a portion of them. The table has tens of thousands of clones, more than 75% seen once. Here the sequenced sample was CD4+ or CD8+ T cells sorted from blood, taken in a trial of the OX40 agonist ivuxolimab. Receptor source: an adult with an advanced solid tumor such as melanoma, head and neck, liver or kidney cancer. CDR3s include the opening cysteine and the closing phenylalanine or tryptophan. The D gene is left open where the match is weak. The size field is filled for only some rows; it gives once, few, many or a size class.

CDR3	DNA	D	J	V	size
CASSLARAGGADTQYF	TGCGCCAGCAGCTTGGCCAGGGCAGGGGGCGCAGATACGCAGTATTTT	TRBD1	TRBJ2-3	TRBV5-1	.
CASSVDGRAETGELFF	TGTGCCAGCAGCGTAGACGGGAGGGCGGAAACCGGGGAGCTGTTTTTT	TRBD2	TRBJ2-2	TRBV9	.
CASRRVSGSDEQYF	TGTGCCAGCAGACGCGTTAGCGGGAGCGACGAGCAGTACTTC	TRBD2	TRBJ2-7	TRBV6-5	.
CASSPDRSGRGYGYTF	TGTGCCAGCTCACCGGATCGATCAGGGCGAGGCTATGGCTACACCTTC	.	TRBJ1-2	TRBV18	.
CASSLSLSGNQPQHF	TGTGCCAGCAGCCTCTCCTTGTCAGGCAATCAGCCCCAGCATTTT	.	TRBJ1-5	TRBV5-6	.
CASSMQQQETQYF	TGTGCCAGTAGTATGCAGCAGCAAGAGACCCAGTACTTC	.	TRBJ2-5	TRBV19	.
CASSMEGQGRQPQHF	TGTGCCAGTAGTATGGAAGGACAGGGCAGGCAGCCCCAGCATTTT	TRBD1	TRBJ1-5	TRBV19	once
CASRTSGRPPSSYNEQFF	TGTGCCAGCAGGACTAGCGGGAGGCCCCCCAGCTCCTACAATGAGCAGTTCTTC	TRBD2	TRBJ2-1	TRBV7-8	.
CASSSRTDLFNYGYTF	TGTGCCAGCAGCTCCCGGACCGACCTCTTTAACTATGGCTACACCTTC	.	TRBJ1-2	TRBV7-9	.
CASSDGPSGELFF	TGTGCCAGCAGTGATGGACCGTCCGGGGAGCTGTTTTTT	.	TRBJ2-2	TRBV6-1	.
CAWSVNQNTGELFF	TGTGCCTGGAGTGTAAACCAGAACACCGGGGAGCTGTTTTTT	.	TRBJ2-2	TRBV30	.
CASSLGGRGPRSGRAFF	TGTGCCAGCAGCTTAGGGGGTCGGGGCCCTCGGTCGGGAAGGGCTTTCTTT	.	TRBJ1-1	TRBV13	.
CASSNPGLTRPYEQYF	TGTGCCAGTAGTAACCCTGGACTGACAAGGCCCTACGAGCAGTACTTC	.	TRBJ2-7	TRBV19	.
CAIRGTELNTEAFF	TGTGCCATCAGAGGGACAGAATTGAACACTGAAGCTTTCTTT	TRBD1	TRBJ1-1	TRBV10-3	.
CASSSGTDSYEQYF	TGTGCCAGCAGCTCCGGGACGGACTCCTACGAGCAGTACTTC	.	TRBJ2-7	TRBV5-4	.
CATSRDTYGYTF	TGTGCCACCAGCAGGGACACTTATGGCTACACCTTC	.	TRBJ1-2	TRBV15	.
CASRLGRNQETQYF	TGTGCCAGCAGATTGGGACGGAATCAAGAGACCCAGTACTTC	.	TRBJ2-5	TRBV5-4	.
CSVESSSTDTQYF	TGCAGCGTTGAAAGCTCTAGCACAGATACGCAGTATTTT	.	TRBJ2-3	TRBV29-1	.
CASRSSLGSYNEQFF	TGTGCCAGCAGATCTAGCTTAGGCTCCTACAATGAGCAGTTCTTC	.	TRBJ2-1	TRBV28	.
CASSLGGLGDEKLFF	TGTGCCAGCAGTTTAGGTGGCCTTGGGGATGAAAAACTGTTTTTT	.	TRBJ1-4	TRBV28	.
CASPPGTGTEGEQFF	TGTGCCAGCCCACCCGGGACAGGGACCGAGGGTGAGCAGTTCTTC	TRBD1	TRBJ2-1	TRBV7-9	.
CASSVTDRGDYGYTF	TGTGCCAGCAGCGTTACCGACAGGGGTGACTATGGCTACACCTTC	TRBD1	TRBJ1-2	TRBV9	.
CAGGGTYNEQFF	TGTGCCGGGGGCGGAACTTACAATGAGCAGTTCTTC	.	TRBJ2-1	TRBV6-1	.
CACSRASGEQYF	TGTGCCTGCTCCCGGGCATCGGGGGAGCAGTACTTC	.	TRBJ2-7	TRBV30	.
CASSQDSGALEAFF	TGCGCCAGCAGCCAAGATTCGGGGGCCCTTGAAGCTTTCTTT	.	TRBJ1-1	TRBV4-1	.
CASSLLGQEQYF	TGTGCCAGCAGTCTACTGGGACAAGAGCAGTACTTC	.	TRBJ2-7	TRBV28	.
CAWSVGHPGETQYF	TGTGCCTGGAGTGTTGGACACCCGGGCGAGACCCAGTACTTC	.	TRBJ2-5	TRBV30	.
CASSELSTSTDTQYF	TGCGCCAGCAGCGAACTGTCGACTAGCACAGATACGCAGTATTTT	.	TRBJ2-3	TRBV10-2	.
CASSLVASGSNEQFF	TGTGCCAGCAGCTTGGTAGCTAGCGGGAGTAATGAGCAGTTCTTC	TRBD2	TRBJ2-1	TRBV5-5	.
CASSPGDSILFF	TGTGCCAGCAGCCCGGGGGACAGCATTCTGTTTTTT	.	TRBJ2-2	TRBV7-6	.
CASRGWGLGQTYEQYF	TGTGCCAGCAGGGGTTGGGGGTTAGGGCAAACCTACGAGCAGTACTTC	.	TRBJ2-7	TRBV27	.
CASQLGGGHQETQYF	TGCGCCAGCCAGCTGGGGGGGGGTCATCAAGAGACCCAGTACTTC	TRBD2	TRBJ2-5	TRBV5-1	few
CSVGGGRDMNTEAFF	TGCAGCGTTGGGGGCGGCAGGGACATGAACACTGAAGCTTTCTTT	.	TRBJ1-1	TRBV29-1	.
CASSQDRGLGDLRTDTQYF	TGCGCCAGCAGCCAGGACAGGGGGCTTGGTGACCTCCGCACAGATACGCAGTATTTT	TRBD1	TRBJ2-3	TRBV4-1	.
CASSLQETQYF	TGTGCCAGCAGCCTGCAAGAGACCCAGTACTTC	.	TRBJ2-5	TRBV5-6	.
CASTLTGLAASGQSETQYF	TGTGCCAGCACTCTCACCGGACTAGCGGCATCGGGTCAATCGGAGACCCAGTACTTC	TRBD2	TRBJ2-5	TRBV2	.
CASSSGAGADTQYF	TGTGCCAGTAGTTCAGGGGCAGGGGCAGATACGCAGTATTTT	.	TRBJ2-3	TRBV19	.
CASSPSPSADTQYF	TGTGCCAGCTCACCAAGCCCTAGCGCAGATACGCAGTATTTT	.	TRBJ2-3	TRBV18	.
CASSLASLPWELFF	TGTGCCAGCAGCTTAGCGAGCCTCCCCTGGGAGCTGTTTTTT	.	TRBJ2-2	TRBV7-2	.
CASSADVSTGELFF	TGTGCCAGCAGTGCCGATGTGTCCACCGGGGAGCTGTTTTTT	.	TRBJ2-2	TRBV9	.
CASSQGGDGQPQHF	TGTGCCAGCAGCCAGGGGGGGGATGGTCAGCCCCAGCATTTT	TRBD1	TRBJ1-5	TRBV11-2	.
CATARVATGELFF	TGTGCCACCGCGAGAGTAGCCACCGGGGAGCTGTTTTTT	.	TRBJ2-2	TRBV6-6	.
CASSMGTTTGELFF	TGCGCCAGCAGCATGGGGACTACCACCGGGGAGCTGTTTTTT	TRBD2	TRBJ2-2	TRBV5-1	.
CASSLGQGYSPLHF	TGTGCCAGCAGCTTAGGACAGGGGTATTCACCCCTCCACTTT	TRBD1	TRBJ1-6	TRBV7-3	.
CASSRAFNSPLHF	TGTGCCAGCAGCCGGGCATTCAATTCACCCCTCCACTTT	.	TRBJ1-6	TRBV5-4	.
CASSLQGVGQPQHF	TGTGCCAGCAGCTTACAGGGGGTAGGGCAGCCCCAGCATTTT	TRBD1	TRBJ1-5	TRBV5-4	.
CASSPEGTGTNEKLFF	TGTGCCAGCAGTCCCGAGGGGACAGGGACTAATGAAAAACTGTTTTTT	TRBD1	TRBJ1-4	TRBV28	.
CSVEENERTAQYF	TGCAGCGTTGAAGAAAATGAGCGGACCGCCCAGTACTTC	.	TRBJ2-5	TRBV29-1	.
CAISESMGQGARLNPQETQYF	TGTGCCATCAGTGAGTCTATGGGACAGGGTGCCCGGTTAAACCCGCAGGAGACCCAGTACTTC	TRBD1	TRBJ2-5	TRBV10-3	.
CSNIRDINTEAFF	TGCAGCAACATCCGGGACATTAACACTGAAGCTTTCTTT	.	TRBJ1-1	TRBV29-1	.
CASSGGGLMNTEAFF	TGTGCCAGCAGCGGAGGGGGGCTGATGAACACTGAAGCTTTCTTT	.	TRBJ1-1	TRBV5-4	.
CASSQDRSRGQDIQYF	TGTGCCAGCAGCCAAGATCGGTCCAGGGGGCAGGACATTCAGTACTTC	TRBD1	TRBJ2-4	TRBV4-2	.